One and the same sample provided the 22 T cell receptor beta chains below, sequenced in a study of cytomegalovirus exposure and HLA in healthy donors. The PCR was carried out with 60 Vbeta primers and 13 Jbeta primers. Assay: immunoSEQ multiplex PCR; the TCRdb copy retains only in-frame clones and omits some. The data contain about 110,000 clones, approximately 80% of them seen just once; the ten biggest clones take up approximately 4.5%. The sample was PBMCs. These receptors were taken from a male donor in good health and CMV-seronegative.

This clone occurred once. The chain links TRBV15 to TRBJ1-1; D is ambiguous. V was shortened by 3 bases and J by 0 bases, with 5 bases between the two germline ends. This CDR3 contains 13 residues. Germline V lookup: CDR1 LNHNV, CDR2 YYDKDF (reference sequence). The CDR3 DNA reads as TGTGCCACCAGCAGGCGGTTGAACACTGAAGCTTTCTTT. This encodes CATSRRLNTEAFF.

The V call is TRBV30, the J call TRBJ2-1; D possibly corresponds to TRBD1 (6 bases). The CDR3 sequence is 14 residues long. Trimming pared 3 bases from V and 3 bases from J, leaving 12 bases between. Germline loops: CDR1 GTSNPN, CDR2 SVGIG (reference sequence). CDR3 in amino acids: CAWSLGAGYNEQFF. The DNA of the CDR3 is TGTGCCTGGAGCTTGGGGGCCGGCTACAATGAGCAGTTCTTC.

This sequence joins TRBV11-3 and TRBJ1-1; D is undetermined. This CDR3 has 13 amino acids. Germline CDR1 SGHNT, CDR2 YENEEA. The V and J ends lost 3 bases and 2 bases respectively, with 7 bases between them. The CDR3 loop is CASSFGENTEAFF. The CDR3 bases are TGTGCCAGCAGCTTCGGGGAAAACACTGAAGCTTTCTTT.

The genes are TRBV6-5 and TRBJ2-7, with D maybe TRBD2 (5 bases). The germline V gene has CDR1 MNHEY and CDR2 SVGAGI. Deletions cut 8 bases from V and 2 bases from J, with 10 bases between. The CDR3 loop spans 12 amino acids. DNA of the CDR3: TGTGCCAGCCGGACTCTCACCTACGAGCAGTACTTC. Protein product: CASRTLTYEQYF.

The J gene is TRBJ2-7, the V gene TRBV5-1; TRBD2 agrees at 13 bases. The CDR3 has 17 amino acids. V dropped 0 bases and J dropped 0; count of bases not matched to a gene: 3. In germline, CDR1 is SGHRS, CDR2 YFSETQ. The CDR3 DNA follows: TGCGCCAGCAGCTTGGAGACTAGCGGGAGGCTCTCCTACGAGCAGTACTTC. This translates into CASSLETSGRLSYEQYF.

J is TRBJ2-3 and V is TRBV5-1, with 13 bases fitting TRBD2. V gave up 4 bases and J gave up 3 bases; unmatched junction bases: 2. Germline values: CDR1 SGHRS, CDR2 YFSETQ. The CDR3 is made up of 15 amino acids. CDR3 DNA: TGCGCCAGCAGCACTAGCGGGAGGGGGACAGATACGCAGTATTTT. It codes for CASSTSGRGTDTQYF. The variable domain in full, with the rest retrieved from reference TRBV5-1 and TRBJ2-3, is KAGVTQTPRYLIKTRGQQVTLSCSPISGHRSVSWYQQTPGQGLQFLFEYFSETQRNKGNFPGRFSGRQFSNSRSEMNVSTLELGDSALYLCASSTSGRGTDTQYFGPGTRLTVL.

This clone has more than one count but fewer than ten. The CDR3 nucleotides are TGTGCCAGCAGTTCCCGGGCAGGGGTAGTGACCCAGTACTTC. As protein: CASSSRAGVVTQYF. V and J are TRBV6-5 and TRBJ2-5; the D gene is possibly TRBD1 (6 bases). The ends were cut back, 4 bases at V and 7 bases at J, with 16 bases in the middle. Germline V gives CDR1 MNHEY, CDR2 SVGAGI. This CDR3 is built from 14 residues.

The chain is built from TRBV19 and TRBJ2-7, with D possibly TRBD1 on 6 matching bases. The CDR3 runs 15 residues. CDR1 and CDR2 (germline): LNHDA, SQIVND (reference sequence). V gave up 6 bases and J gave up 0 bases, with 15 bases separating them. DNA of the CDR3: TGTGCCAGTAGCCCTGGGGGCGATAGCTCCTACGAGCAGTACTTC. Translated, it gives CASSPGGDSSYEQYF.

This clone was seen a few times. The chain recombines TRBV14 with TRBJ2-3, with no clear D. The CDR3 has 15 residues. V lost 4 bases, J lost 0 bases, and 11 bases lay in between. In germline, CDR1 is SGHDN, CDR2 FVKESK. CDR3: CASSPLGTSTDTQYF. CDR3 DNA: TGTGCCAGCAGCCCGCTAGGAACTAGCACAGATACGCAGTATTTT. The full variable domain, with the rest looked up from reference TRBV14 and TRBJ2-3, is EAGVTQFPSHSVIEKGQTVTLRCDPISGHDNLYWYRRVMGKEIKFLLHFVKESKQDESGMPNNRFLAERTGGTYSTLKVQPAELEDSGVYFCASSPLGTSTDTQYFGPGTRLTVL.

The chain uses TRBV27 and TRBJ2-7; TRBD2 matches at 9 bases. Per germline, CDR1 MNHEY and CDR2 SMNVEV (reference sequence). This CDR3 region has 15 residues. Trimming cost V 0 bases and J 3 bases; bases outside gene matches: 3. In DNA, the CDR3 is TGTGCCAGCAGTTTATCGATTAGCGGGGGCTACGAGCAGTACTTC. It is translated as CASSLSISGGYEQYF.

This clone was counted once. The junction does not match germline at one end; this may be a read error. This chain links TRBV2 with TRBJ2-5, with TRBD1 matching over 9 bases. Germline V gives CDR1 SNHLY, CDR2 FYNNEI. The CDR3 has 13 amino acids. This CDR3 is CASSGRGTGRLHF. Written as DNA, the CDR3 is TGTGCCAGCAGTGGTCGAGGGACAGGGAGGCTGCACTTC.

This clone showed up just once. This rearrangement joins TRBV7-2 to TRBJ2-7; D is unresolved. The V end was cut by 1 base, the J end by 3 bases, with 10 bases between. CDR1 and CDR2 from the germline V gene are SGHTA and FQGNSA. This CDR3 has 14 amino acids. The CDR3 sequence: CASSLGWQFYEQYF. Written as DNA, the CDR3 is TGTGCCAGCAGCTTAGGGTGGCAGTTCTACGAGCAGTACTTC.

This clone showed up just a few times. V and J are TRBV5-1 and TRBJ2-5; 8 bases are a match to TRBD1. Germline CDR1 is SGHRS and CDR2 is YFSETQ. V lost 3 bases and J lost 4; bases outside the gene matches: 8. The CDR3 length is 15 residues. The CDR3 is CASSSTGGMRETQYF. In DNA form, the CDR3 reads TGCGCCAGCAGCTCTACAGGGGGTATGAGAGAGACCCAGTACTTC.

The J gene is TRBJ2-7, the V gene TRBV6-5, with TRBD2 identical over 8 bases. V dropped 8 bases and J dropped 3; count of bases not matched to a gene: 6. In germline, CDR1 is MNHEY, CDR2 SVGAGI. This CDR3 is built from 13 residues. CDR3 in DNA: TGTGCCAGCCGAGTAGCGGGGATCTACGAGCAGTACTTC. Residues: CASRVAGIYEQYF.

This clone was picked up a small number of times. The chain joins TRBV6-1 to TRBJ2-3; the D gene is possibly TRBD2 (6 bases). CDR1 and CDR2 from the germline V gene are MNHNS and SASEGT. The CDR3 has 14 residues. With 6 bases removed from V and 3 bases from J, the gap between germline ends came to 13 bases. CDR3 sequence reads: CASRAGLETDTQYF. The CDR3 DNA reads TGTGCCAGCAGGGCGGGACTGGAAACAGATACGCAGTATTTT.

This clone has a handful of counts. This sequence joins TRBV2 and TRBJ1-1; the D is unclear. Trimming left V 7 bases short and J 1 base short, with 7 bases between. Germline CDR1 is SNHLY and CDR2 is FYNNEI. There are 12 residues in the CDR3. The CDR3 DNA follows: TGTGCCAGCAACCAGGAGAACACTGAAGCTTTCTTT. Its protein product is CASNQENTEAFF.

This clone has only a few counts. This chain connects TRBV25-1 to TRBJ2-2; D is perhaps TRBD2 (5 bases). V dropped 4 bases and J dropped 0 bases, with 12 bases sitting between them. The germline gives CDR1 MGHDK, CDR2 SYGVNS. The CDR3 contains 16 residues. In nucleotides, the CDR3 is TGTGCCAGCAGTGGTGCTAAGGACTCGAACACCGGGGAGCTGTTTTTT. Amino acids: CASSGAKDSNTGELFF. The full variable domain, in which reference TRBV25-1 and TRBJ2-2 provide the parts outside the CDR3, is EADIYQTPRYLVIGTGKKITLECSQTMGHDKMYWYQQDPGMELHLIHYSYGVNSTEKGDLSSESTVSRIRTEHFPLTLESARPSHTSQYLCASSGAKDSNTGELFFGEGSRLTVL.

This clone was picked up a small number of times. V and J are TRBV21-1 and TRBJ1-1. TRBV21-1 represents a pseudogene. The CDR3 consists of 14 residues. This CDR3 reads CASSKDGGNTEAFF. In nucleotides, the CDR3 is TGTGCCAGCAGCAAAGACGGGGGGAACACTGAAGCTTTCTTT.

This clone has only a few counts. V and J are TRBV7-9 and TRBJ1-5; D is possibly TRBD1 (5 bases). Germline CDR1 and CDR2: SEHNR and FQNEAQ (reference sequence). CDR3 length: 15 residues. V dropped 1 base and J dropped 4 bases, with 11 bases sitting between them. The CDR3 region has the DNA TGTGCCAGCAGCTTAGGGTGGGGGGTTAATCAGCCCCAGCATTTT. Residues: CASSLGWGVNQPQHF.

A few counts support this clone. CDR3 sequence reads: CASSLNRGQSYEQYF. The CDR3 nucleotides are TGTGCCAGCAGCTTGAATAGGGGACAGAGTTACGAGCAGTACTTC. The chain is built from TRBV5-4 and TRBJ2-7; 7 positions agree with TRBD1. CDR1 and CDR2 from the germline V gene are SGHNT and YYREEE (reference sequence). The CDR3 is made up of 15 amino acids. J lost 4 bases, V lost 1 base, and 8 bases had no gene match.

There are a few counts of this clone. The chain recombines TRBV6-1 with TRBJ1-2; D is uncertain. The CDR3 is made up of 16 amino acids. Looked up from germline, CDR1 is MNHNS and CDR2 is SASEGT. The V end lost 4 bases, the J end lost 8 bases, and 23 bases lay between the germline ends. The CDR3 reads CASSALLPDSPQGYTF. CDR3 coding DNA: TGTGCCAGCAGTGCCCTCCTTCCAGACTCCCCCCAGGGCTACACCTTC.

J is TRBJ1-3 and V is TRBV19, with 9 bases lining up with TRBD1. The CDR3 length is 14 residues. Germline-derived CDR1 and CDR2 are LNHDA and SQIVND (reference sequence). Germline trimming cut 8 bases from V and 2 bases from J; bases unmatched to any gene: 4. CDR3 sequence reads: CASGQGMPGNTIYF. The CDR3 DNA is TGTGCCAGTGGACAGGGGATGCCTGGAAACACCATATATTTT. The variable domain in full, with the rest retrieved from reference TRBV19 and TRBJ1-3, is DGGITQSPKYLFRKEGQNVTLSCEQNLNHDAMYWYRQDPGQGLRLIYYSQIVNDFQKGDIAEGYSVSREKKESFPLTVTSAQKNPTAFYLCASGQGMPGNTIYFGEGSWLTVV.